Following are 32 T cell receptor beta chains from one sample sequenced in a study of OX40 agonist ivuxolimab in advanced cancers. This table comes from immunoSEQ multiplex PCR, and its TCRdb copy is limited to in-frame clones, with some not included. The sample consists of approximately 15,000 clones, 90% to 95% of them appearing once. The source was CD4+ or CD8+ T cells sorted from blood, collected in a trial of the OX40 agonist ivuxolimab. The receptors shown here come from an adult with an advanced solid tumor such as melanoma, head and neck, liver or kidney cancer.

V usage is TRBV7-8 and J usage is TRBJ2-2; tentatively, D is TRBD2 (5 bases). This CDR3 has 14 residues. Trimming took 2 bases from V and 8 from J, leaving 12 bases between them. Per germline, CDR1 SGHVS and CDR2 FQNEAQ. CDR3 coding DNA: TGTGCCAGCAGCTTAAATCTGGGAGTTGGGGAGCTGTTTTTT. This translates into CASSLNLGVGELFF.

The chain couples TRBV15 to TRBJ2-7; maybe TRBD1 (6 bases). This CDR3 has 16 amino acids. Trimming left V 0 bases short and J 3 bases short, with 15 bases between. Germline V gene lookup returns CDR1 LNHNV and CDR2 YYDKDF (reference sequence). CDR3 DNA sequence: TGTGCCACCAGCAGAGAGGGACAATTAAAGGACTACGAGCAGTACTTC. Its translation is CATSREGQLKDYEQYF.

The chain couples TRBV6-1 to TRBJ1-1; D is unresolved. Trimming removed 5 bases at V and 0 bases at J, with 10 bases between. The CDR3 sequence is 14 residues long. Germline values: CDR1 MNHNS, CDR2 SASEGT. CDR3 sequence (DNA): TGTGCCAGCAGTTCCGCGTACATGAACACTGAAGCTTTCTTT. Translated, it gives CASSSAYMNTEAFF.

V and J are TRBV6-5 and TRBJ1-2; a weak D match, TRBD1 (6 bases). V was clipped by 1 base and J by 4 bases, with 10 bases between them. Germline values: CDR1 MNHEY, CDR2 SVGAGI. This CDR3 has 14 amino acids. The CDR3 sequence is CASSYLGGSYGYTF. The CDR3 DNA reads TGTGCCAGCAGTTACTTAGGGGGTTCCTATGGCTACACCTTC.

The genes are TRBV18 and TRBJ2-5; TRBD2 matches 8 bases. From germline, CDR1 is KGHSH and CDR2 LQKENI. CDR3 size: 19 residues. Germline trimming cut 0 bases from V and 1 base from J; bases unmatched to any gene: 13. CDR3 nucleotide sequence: TGTGCCAGCTCACCACCGGTGGGGGAGAGCGGGAGTGGCCAAGAGACCCAGTACTTC. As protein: CASSPPVGESGSGQETQYF. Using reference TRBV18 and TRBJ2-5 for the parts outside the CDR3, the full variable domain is NAGVMQNPRHLVRRRGQEARLRCSPMKGHSHVYWYRQLPEEGLKFMVYLQKENIIDESGMPKERFSAEFPKEGPSILRIQQVVRGDSAAYFCASSPPVGESGSGQETQYFGPGTRLLVL.

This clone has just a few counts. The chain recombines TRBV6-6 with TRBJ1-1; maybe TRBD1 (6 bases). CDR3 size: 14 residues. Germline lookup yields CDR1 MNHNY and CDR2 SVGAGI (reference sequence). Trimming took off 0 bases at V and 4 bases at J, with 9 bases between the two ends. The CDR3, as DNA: TGTGCCAGCAGTTACTCTGAGGACAGCACTGAAGCTTTCTTT. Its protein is CASSYSEDSTEAFF.

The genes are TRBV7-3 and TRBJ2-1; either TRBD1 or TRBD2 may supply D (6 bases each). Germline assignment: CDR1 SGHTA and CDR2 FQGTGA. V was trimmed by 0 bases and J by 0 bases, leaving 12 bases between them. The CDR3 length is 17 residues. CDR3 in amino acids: CASSLTGQTSSYNEQFF. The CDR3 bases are TGTGCCAGCAGCTTAACTGGACAGACTAGCTCCTACAATGAGCAGTTCTTC.

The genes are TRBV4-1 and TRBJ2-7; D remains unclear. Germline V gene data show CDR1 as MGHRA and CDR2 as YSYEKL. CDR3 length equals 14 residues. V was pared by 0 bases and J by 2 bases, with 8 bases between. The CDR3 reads CASSQESTAYEQYF. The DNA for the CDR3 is TGCGCCAGCAGCCAAGAATCTACAGCCTACGAGCAGTACTTC.

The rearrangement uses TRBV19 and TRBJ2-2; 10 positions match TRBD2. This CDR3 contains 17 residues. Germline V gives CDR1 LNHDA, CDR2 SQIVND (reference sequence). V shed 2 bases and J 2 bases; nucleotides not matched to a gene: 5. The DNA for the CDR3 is TGTGCCAGTAGTATACCAGCGGGAGGGTATAACACCGGGGAGCTGTTTTTT. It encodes CASSIPAGGYNTGELFF.

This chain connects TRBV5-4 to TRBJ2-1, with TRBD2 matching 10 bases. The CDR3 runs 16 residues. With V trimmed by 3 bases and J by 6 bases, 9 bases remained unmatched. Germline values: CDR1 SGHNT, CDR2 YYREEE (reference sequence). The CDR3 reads CASSSDLAGVGNEQFF. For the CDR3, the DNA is TGTGCCAGCAGCTCGGACCTAGCGGGAGTCGGCAATGAGCAGTTCTTC.

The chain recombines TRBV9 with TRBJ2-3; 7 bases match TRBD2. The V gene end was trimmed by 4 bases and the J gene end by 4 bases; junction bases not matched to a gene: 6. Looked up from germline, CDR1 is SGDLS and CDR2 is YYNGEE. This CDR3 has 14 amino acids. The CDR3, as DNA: TGTGCCAGCAGCACGGGGAGGGGCCCAGATACGCAGTATTTT. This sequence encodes CASSTGRGPDTQYF.

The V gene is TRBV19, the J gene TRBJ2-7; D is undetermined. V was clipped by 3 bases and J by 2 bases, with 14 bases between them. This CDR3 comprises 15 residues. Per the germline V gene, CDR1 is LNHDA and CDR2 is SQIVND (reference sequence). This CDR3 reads CASSMTRGPAYEQYF. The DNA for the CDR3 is TGTGCCAGTAGTATGACCCGAGGACCGGCCTACGAGCAGTACTTC.

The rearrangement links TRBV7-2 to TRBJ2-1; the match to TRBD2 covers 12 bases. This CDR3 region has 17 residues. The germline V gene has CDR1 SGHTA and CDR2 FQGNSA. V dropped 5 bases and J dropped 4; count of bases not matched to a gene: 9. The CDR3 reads CASSLQSGTSGYNEQFF. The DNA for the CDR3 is TGTGCCAGCAGCCTCCAATCTGGGACTAGCGGGTACAATGAGCAGTTCTTC.

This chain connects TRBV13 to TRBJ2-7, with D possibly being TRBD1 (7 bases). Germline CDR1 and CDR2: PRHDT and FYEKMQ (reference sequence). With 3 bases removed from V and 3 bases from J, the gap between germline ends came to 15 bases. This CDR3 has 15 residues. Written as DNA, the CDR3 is TGTGCCAGCAGCTTTGGGCAGGGGGGAAACTACGAGCAGTACTTC. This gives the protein CASSFGQGGNYEQYF.

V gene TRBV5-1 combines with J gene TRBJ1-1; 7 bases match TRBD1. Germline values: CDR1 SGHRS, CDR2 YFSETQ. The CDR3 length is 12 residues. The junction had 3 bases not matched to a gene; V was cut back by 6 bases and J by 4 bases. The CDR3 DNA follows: TGCGCCAGCAACGGGGACAGCACTGAAGCTTTCTTT. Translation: CASNGDSTEAFF.

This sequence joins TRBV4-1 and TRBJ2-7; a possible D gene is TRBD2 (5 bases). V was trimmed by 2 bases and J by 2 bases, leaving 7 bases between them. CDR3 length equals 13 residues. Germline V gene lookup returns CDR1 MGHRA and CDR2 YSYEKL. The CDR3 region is CASSQPGAYEQYF. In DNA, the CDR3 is TGCGCCAGCAGCCAACCCGGGGCCTACGAGCAGTACTTC.

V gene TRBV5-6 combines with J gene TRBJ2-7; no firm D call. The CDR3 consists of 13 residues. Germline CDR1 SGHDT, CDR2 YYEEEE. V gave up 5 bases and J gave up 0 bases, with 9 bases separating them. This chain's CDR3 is CASRAHSSYEQYF. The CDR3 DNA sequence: TGTGCCAGCAGAGCCCATAGCTCCTACGAGCAGTACTTC.

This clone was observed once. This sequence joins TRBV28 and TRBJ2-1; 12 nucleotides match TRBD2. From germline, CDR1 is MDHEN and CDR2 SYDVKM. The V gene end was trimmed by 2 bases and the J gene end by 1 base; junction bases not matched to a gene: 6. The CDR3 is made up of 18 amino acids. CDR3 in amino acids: CASSLRASGRASYNEQFF. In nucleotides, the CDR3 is TGTGCCAGCAGTTTAAGGGCTAGCGGGAGGGCGTCCTACAATGAGCAGTTCTTC.

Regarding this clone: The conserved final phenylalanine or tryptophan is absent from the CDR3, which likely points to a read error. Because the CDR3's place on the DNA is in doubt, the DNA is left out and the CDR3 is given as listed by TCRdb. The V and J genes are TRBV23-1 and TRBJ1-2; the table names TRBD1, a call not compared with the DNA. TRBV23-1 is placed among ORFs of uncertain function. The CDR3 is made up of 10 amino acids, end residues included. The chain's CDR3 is CASSQKPHRK.

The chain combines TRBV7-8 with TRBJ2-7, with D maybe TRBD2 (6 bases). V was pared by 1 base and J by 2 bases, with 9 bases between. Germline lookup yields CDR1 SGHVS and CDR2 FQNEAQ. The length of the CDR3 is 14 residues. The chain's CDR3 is CASSLGGVAYEQYF. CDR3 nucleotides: TGTGCCAGCAGCTTAGGCGGGGTTGCCTACGAGCAGTACTTC. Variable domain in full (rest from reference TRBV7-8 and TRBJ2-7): GAGVSQSPRYKVAKRGQDVALRCDPISGHVSLFWYQQALGQGPEFLTYFQNEAQLDKSGLPSDRFFAERPEGSVSTLKIQRTQQEDSAVYLCASSLGGVAYEQYFGPGTRLTVT.

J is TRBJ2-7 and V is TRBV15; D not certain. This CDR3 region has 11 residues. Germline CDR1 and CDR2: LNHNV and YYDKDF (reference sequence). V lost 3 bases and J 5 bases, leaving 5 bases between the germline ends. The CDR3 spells CATSSANEQYF. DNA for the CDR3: TGTGCCACCAGCAGCGCGAACGAGCAGTACTTC. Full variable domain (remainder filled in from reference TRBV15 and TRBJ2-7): DAMVIQNPRYQVTQFGKPVTLSCSQTLNHNVMYWYQQKSSQAPKLLFHYYDKDFNNEADTPDNFQSRRPNTSFCFLDIRSPGLGDTAMYLCATSSANEQYFGPGTRLTVT.

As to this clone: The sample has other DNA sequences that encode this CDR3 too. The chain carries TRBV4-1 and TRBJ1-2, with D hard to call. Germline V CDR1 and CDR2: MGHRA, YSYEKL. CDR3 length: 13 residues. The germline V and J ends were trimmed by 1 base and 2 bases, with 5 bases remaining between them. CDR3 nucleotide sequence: TGCGCCAGCAGCCAAGTCGACAACTATGGCTACACCTTC. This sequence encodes CASSQVDNYGYTF.

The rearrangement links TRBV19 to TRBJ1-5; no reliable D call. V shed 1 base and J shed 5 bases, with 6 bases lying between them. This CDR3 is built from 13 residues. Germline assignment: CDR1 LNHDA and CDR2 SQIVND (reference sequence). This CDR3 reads CASSIVSHQPQHF. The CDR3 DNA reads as TGTGCCAGTAGTATAGTCAGTCATCAGCCCCAGCATTTT.

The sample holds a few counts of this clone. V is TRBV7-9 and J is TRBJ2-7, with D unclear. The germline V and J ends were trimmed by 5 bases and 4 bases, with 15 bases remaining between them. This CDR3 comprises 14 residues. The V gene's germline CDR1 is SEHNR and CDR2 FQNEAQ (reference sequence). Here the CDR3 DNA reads TGTGCCAGCAGCGACCGGAACAGAACTTACGAGCAGTACTTC. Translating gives CASSDRNRTYEQYF.

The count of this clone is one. In DNA form, the CDR3 reads TGTGCCAGCAGCTCTACTAGTGTCCATGAGCAGTTCTTC. Translation gives CASSSTSVHEQFF. The rearrangement joins TRBV7-8 to TRBJ2-1, with D maybe TRBD2 (5 bases). V lost 4 bases and J lost 8, with 12 bases in between. The CDR3 runs to 13 residues. Germline CDR1 reads SGHVS; CDR2 reads FQNEAQ.

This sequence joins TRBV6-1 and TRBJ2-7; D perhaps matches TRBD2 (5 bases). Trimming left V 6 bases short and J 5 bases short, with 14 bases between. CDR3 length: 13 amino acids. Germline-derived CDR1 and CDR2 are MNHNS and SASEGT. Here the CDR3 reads CASSRGFYNEQYF. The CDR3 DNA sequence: TGTGCCAGCAGCCGGGGTTTTTATAACGAGCAGTACTTC.

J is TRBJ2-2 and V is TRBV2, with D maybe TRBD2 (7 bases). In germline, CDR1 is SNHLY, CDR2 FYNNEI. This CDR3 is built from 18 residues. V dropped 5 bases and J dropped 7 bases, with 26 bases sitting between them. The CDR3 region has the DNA TGTGCCAGCAGTACCCAAAGGGGGGGCAGGGCGGAACGCGGGGAGCTGTTTTTT. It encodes CASSTQRGGRAERGELFF.

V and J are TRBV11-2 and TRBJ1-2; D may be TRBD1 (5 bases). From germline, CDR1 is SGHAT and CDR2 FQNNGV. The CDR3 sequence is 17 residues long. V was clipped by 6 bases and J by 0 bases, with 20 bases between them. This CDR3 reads CASSSGTPEGANYGYTF. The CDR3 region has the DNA TGTGCCAGCAGTTCCGGGACCCCGGAAGGGGCTAACTATGGCTACACCTTC.

CDR3 DNA: TGTGCCAGCAGCCCCACAGGGGGCAATCAGCCCCAGCATTTT. It specifies CASSPTGGNQPQHF. The gene calls are TRBV27 and TRBJ1-5; 7 positions agree with TRBD1. This CDR3 spans 14 amino acids. Germline V CDR1 and CDR2: MNHEY, SMNVEV (reference sequence). V dropped 6 bases and J dropped 2; count of bases not matched to a gene: 4.

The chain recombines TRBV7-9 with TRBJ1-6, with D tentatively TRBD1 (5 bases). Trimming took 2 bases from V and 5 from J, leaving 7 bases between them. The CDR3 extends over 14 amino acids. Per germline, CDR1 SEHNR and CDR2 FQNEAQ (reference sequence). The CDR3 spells CASSLIGDNSPLHF. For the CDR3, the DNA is TGTGCCAGCAGCTTAATAGGGGATAATTCACCCCTCCACTTT.

The DNA of the CDR3 is TGCGCCAGCAGCCAAGAGACAGGGACTTCGGAGGAGCAGTACTTC. As protein: CASSQETGTSEEQYF. The V call is TRBV4-1, the J call TRBJ2-7, with D perhaps matching TRBD1 (7 bases). The CDR3 loop spans 15 amino acids. The V and J ends lost 0 bases and 7 bases respectively, with 16 bases between them. The germline gives CDR1 MGHRA, CDR2 YSYEKL.

CDR3 coding DNA: TGTGCCAGCTCACCAGAGGACCCGCTATTCTACACAGATACGCAGTATTTT. It encodes CASSPEDPLFYTDTQYF. The V and J genes are TRBV18 and TRBJ2-3; D unclear. Germline V gene lookup returns CDR1 KGHSH and CDR2 LQKENI. V was trimmed by 2 bases and J by 2 bases, leaving 17 bases between them. The CDR3 loop spans 17 amino acids.